The clone carrying this T cell receptor (beta chain) was detected only a few times. Its antigen remains unidentified. The record originates from a study of T-cell memory formation after mild COVID-19. Study results and caveats: Cross-reactive memory apparently joined, as some responding clones appeared in pre-infection memory. Nothing confirmed that second-wave clones peaking on day 37 were specific for SARS-CoV-2.

V trimming: 0 bases; J trimming: 4 bases; junction bases outside the gene matches: 3. Germline V gene lookup returns CDR1 SGHRS and CDR2 YFSETQ. The CDR3 loop spans 15 amino acids. TCRdb re-called the 5' RACE reads through MiXCR, storing one row per CDR3 protein. This table has 50,000 or so distinct CDR3 sequences, 9.3% appearing once. This rearrangement joins TRBV5-1 to TRBJ2-3, with TRBD1 identical over 9 bases. The sample taken for sequencing was PBMCs or a T cell subset sorted from them (not recorded which). This TCR derives from an adult woman who had mild COVID-19 (a few samples of this study predate the infection). Cell type and time point are not known. CDR3 sequence: CASSLADRGSDTQYF. For the CDR3, the DNA is TGCGCCAGCAGCTTGGCGGACAGGGGTTCAGATACGCAGTATTTT.